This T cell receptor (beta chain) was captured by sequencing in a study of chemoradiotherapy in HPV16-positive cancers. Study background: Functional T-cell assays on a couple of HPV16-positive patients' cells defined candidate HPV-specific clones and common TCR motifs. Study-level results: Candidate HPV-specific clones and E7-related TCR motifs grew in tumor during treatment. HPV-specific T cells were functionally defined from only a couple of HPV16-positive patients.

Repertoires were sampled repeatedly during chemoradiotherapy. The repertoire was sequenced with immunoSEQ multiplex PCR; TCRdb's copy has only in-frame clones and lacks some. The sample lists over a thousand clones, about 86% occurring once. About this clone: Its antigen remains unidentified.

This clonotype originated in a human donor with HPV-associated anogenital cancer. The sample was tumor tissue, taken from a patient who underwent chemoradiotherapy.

CDR3 DNA sequence: TGTGCCAGCAGCCAAGTCTCGGGACTAGCGGGAGGAAAATACAATGAGCAGTTCTTC. Its protein is CASSQVSGLAGGKYNEQFF. J is TRBJ2-1 and V is TRBV14; 15 bases match TRBD2. This CDR3 contains 19 residues. Germline loops: CDR1 SGHDN, CDR2 FVKESK. Germline trimming cut 1 base from V and 4 bases from J; bases unmatched to any gene: 8.